These 9 T cell receptor beta chains share one sample of origin, sequenced in a study of vaccination and CD4 T cells after COVID-19. Treatment meaning: roughly 11-day PBMC culture with coronavirus spike peptide pools or control peptides (ViraFEST assay). Sequence data for DNA of cultured CD4+ T cells were generated by the Oncomine TCR Beta short-read assay. TCRdb recomputed calls from the PCR reads with MiXCR, one row per CDR3 protein. The sample yields under 25,000 distinct CDR3 sequences, about 40% seen once. No antigen is known for these receptors. The sample in question was CD4+ T cells from blood, cultured in vitro, obtained before SARS-CoV-2 vaccination. The receptors shown here come from a human donor who had recovered from COVID-19.

This chain links TRBV6-2 or TRBV6-3 with TRBJ1-1; the D is unclear. The CDR3 has 13 amino acids. Germline-derived CDR1 and CDR2 are MNHEY and SVGEGT. Trimming took 3 bases from V and 1 from J, leaving 6 bases between them. In DNA form, the CDR3 reads TGTGCCAGCAGTTATATGGGGAACACTGAAGCTTTCTTT. This codes for CASSYMGNTEAFF.

The chain recombines TRBV28 with TRBJ1-1; D unresolved. V was cut by 7 bases and J by 1 base, with 4 bases left in between. This CDR3 is 11 amino acids long. Germline loops: CDR1 MDHEN, CDR2 SYDVKM. The CDR3 loop reads CASTQNTEAFF. The CDR3 nucleotides are TGTGCCAGCACGCAGAACACTGAAGCTTTCTTT.

The chain is built from TRBV6-1 and TRBJ2-1; 8 nucleotides agree with TRBD1. The CDR3 loop spans 15 amino acids. After removal of 4 bases from V and 3 bases from J, the junction contained 5 bases not matched to a gene. CDR1 MNHNS and CDR2 SASEGT come from the germline V gene. CDR3 bases: TGTGCCAGCAGTGTGGGGACAGGCGGCTACAATGAGCAGTTCTTC. This sequence encodes CASSVGTGGYNEQFF.

CDR3 sequence reads: CASSLQGTNSPLHF. As DNA, the CDR3 is TGTGCCAGCAGCTTACAGGGGACTAATTCACCCCTCCACTTT. The chain has TRBV9 and TRBJ1-6, with TRBD1 matching over 7 bases. Trimming at V came to 4 bases and at J to 6 bases, leaving 4 bases not matched to a gene. The CDR3 has 14 residues. Germline CDR1 SGDLS, CDR2 YYNGEE.

The chain is built from TRBV7-9 and TRBJ2-1; D is ambiguous. V lost 5 bases and J lost 8, with 10 bases in between. The germline V gene has CDR1 SEHNR and CDR2 FQNEAQ (reference sequence). The CDR3 is 12 residues long. As DNA, the CDR3 is TGTGCCAGCAGCAAGGGTACGGATGAGCAGTTCTTC. Its translation is CASSKGTDEQFF.

This clonotype was counted only a few times. The V gene is TRBV6-2 or TRBV6-3, the J gene TRBJ2-7; D is undetermined. Germline V gene sequence: CDR1 MNHEY, CDR2 SVGEGT. Trimming pared 4 bases from V and 0 bases from J, leaving 7 bases between. The CDR3 contains 13 residues. The CDR3 reads CASSSARSYEQYF. CDR3 nucleotide sequence: TGTGCCAGCAGTTCGGCTCGCTCCTACGAGCAGTACTTC.

This sequence joins TRBV6-2 or TRBV6-3 and TRBJ2-7; D possibly uses TRBD1 or TRBD2 (5 bases each). This CDR3 has 14 residues. The V and J ends lost 5 bases and 4 bases respectively, with 15 bases between them. CDR1 and CDR2 from the germline V gene are MNHEY and SVGEGT. The CDR3 nucleotides read TGTGCCAGCAGTAGAGCGCCCGGGGCGTACGAGCAGTACTTC. It codes for CASSRAPGAYEQYF.

This clonotype was detected a few times. The chain recombines TRBV2 with TRBJ2-7; 7 nucleotides align to TRBD1. Germline V gene lookup returns CDR1 SNHLY and CDR2 FYNNEI. This CDR3 comprises 14 residues. V was pared by 7 bases and J by 1 base, with 7 bases of the junction left unmatched. CDR3 loop: CASIRGGESYEQYF. CDR3 nucleotide sequence: TGTGCCAGCATTAGAGGGGGCGAGTCCTACGAGCAGTACTTC.

This clonotype was seen a handful of times. J is TRBJ1-5 and V is TRBV7-2, with D perhaps matching TRBD1 (5 bases). CDR1 and CDR2 from the germline V gene are SGHTA and FQGNSA. V lost 0 bases, J lost 9 bases, and 9 bases lay in between. The CDR3 contains 13 residues. The CDR3, as DNA: TGTGCCAGCAGCTTAGCGAACGGGGGGCCCCAGCATTTT. It yields the protein CASSLANGGPQHF.